The following is a TCR beta chain sequence with its context. Its matching antigen is unknown. This table comes from immunoSEQ multiplex PCR, and its TCRdb copy is limited to in-frame clones, with some not included. In the table there are more than 9,500 clones, more than 70% of which are singletons. Germline V gives CDR1 SEHNR, CDR2 FQNEAQ (reference sequence). V lost 5 bases, J lost 3 bases, and 11 bases lay in between. The CDR3 sequence is 14 residues long. This sample is part of a study of tumor-infiltrating lymphocytes in localized non-small cell lung cancer. General study findings and limits: Only some patients had TCR sequencing, depending on available tissue.

Sequencing was carried out using lung tumor tissue. This sequence was found in a human donor with non-small cell lung cancer. This chain uses TRBV7-9 with TRBJ2-1, with D possibly TRBD2 on 5 matching bases. The CDR3 spells CASSRDLLYNEQFF. Written as DNA, the CDR3 is TGTGCCAGCAGCCGGGATTTACTCTACAATGAGCAGTTCTTC.